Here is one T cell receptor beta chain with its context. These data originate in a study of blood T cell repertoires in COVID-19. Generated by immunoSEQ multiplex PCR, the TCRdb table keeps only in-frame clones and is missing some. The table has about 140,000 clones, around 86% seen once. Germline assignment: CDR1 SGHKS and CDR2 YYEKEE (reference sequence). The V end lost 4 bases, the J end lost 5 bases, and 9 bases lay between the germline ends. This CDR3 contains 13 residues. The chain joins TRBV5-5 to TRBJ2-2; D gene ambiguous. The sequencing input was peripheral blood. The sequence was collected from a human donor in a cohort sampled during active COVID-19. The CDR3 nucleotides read TGTGCCAGCAGCCCTTGGCGGACCGGGGAGCTGTTTTTT. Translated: CASSPWRTGELFF.